This is a list of T cell receptor beta chains from one sample in a study of T cell responses to AZD1222 COVID-19 vaccine. Clones were read by immunoSEQ multiplex PCR, and TCRdb kept only the in-frame ones, dropping some. Altogether tens of thousands of clones are present, about 90% being singletons, with the ten largest covering less than 5.5%. Sequencing was performed on peripheral blood, taken on day 0 of MenACWY control vaccination. The receptor source for this set is an adult in good health. Both conserved end residues are part of each CDR3. A D gene is named only where the DNA matches it firmly. Clone size is not always given. Where it is, it says once, few, many or a class for expanded clones.

size	V	J	D	CDR3	DNA
few	TRBV7-9	TRBJ1-1	TRBD1	CASSLGQSEAFF	TGTGCCAGCAGCTTGGGACAGTCTGAAGCTTTCTTT
NA	TRBV5-1	TRBJ2-3	TRBD1	CASSLAGTGWSDTQYF	TGCGCCAGCAGCTTGGCCGGGACAGGGTGGTCAGATACGCAGTATTTT
NA	TRBV11-1	TRBJ2-5	NA	CASSSRETQYF	TGTGCCAGCAGTTCAAGGGAGACCCAGTACTTC
NA	TRBV7-6	TRBJ1-1	NA	CASSSQGQQNTEAFF	TGTGCCAGCAGCTCACAGGGACAACAGAACACTGAAGCTTTCTTT
NA	TRBV7-8	TRBJ2-5	TRBD2	CASSLPGGRETQYF	TGTGCCAGCAGTCTTCCGGGGGGGCGAGAGACCCAGTACTTC
NA	TRBV7-6	TRBJ1-1	TRBD1	CASSVQTGMGTEAFF	TGTGCCAGCAGCGTACAGACAGGGATGGGCACTGAAGCTTTCTTT
once	TRBV5-1	TRBJ2-1	NA	CASSERSRHNEQFF	TGCGCCAGCAGTGAGCGGTCGAGGCACAATGAGCAGTTCTTC
NA	TRBV27	TRBJ2-7	TRBD2	CASSFRGGGLGEQYF	TGTGCCAGCAGTTTTCGGGGCGGGGGATTAGGGGAGCAGTACTTC
once	TRBV7-8	TRBJ2-2	TRBD2	CASSLLAGVNGELFF	TGTGCCAGCAGCTTACTAGCGGGGGTGAACGGGGAGCTGTTTTTT
once	TRBV9	TRBJ1-2	TRBD1	CASSVDLGGQGISYGYTF	TGTGCCAGCAGCGTAGATCTGGGGGGACAGGGGATATCCTATGGCTACACCTTC